This T cell receptor (beta chain) was identified in a study of T cells after posttransplantation cyclophosphamide. Data came from immunoSEQ multiplex PCR; TCRdb stores just in-frame clones and leaves some out. This sample has roughly 5,000 clones; 90% to 95% occur once, and the top ten carry roughly 1.4%. This clonotype originated in a woman aged 55-75 years in good health, CMV-negative, and a related stem cell transplant donor. Sequencing was done on a sample of CD4+ T cells sorted from bone marrow.

The CDR3 loop is CASSERTRRGGGTDTQYF. DNA for the CDR3: TGTGCCAGCAGTGAAAGGACTAGGCGGGGGGGTGGAACAGATACGCAGTATTTT. V usage is TRBV2 and J usage is TRBJ2-3; 9 bases align to TRBD2. V trimming: 2 bases; J trimming: 3 bases; junction bases outside the gene matches: 12. Germline V gene lookup returns CDR1 SNHLY and CDR2 FYNNEI. The CDR3 runs to 18 residues.